This T cell receptor (beta chain) appears in the sequencing data of a study of blood T cell repertoires in COVID-19. The overall study: Material from acute and convalescent COVID-19 was sourced from the United States, Italy and Spain. From T cells, B-cell-depleted T cells, or PBMCs came the material, which was cDNA or gDNA.

Per the original data handling: For nucleated cells, counts were estimated from reference gene primer amplification. This table comes from immunoSEQ multiplex PCR, and its TCRdb copy is limited to in-frame clones, with some not included. V and J calls plus clone size are reproduced from that table; the DNA served to infer D and trimming. The table records fewer than 80,000 clones, about 88% of them present only once. One Seattle source followed patients from active infection through their disease course. Germline lookup yields CDR1 SGHRS and CDR2 YFSETQ. The V end was cut by 5 bases, the J end by 3 bases, with 9 bases between. This CDR3 is 13 amino acids long.

Sequences were obtained from peripheral blood. This sequence was found in a man at least 80 years old with COVID-19, enrolled during active disease. The chain recombines TRBV5-1 with TRBJ2-1; perhaps TRBD2 as D (5 bases). The CDR3 nucleotides are TGCGCCAGCAGTCGAGGGTACTACAATGAGCAGTTCTTC. The encoded protein is CASSRGYYNEQFF.